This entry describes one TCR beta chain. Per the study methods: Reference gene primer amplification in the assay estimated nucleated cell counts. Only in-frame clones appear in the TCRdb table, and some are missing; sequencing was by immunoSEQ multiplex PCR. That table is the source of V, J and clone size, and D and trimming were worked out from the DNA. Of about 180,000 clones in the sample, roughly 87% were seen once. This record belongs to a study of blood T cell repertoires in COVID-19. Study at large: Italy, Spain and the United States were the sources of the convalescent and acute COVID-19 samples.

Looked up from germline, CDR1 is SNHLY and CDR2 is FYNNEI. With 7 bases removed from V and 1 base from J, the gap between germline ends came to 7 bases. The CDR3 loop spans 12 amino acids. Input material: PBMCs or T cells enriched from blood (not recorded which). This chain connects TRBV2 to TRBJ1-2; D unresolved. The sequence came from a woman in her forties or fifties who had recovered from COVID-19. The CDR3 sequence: CASTQNNYGYTF. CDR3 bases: TGTGCCAGCACGCAGAATAACTATGGCTACACCTTC.